What follows describes a single TCR beta chain. The antigen is undetermined. The CDR3 sequence is 15 residues long. CDR1 is MRHNA and CDR2 is SNTAGT in the germline V gene. Trimming removed 0 bases from V and 7 bases from J, with 15 bases in between. This specimen belongs to a study of cytotoxic CD8 clonotypes in ibrutinib-treated CLL. Looking at the study overall: Complete response was seen in 2 patients and partial in some 24; around twelve progressed and roughly 15 stayed remitted after a median around 68 months.

Profiled with immunoSEQ multiplex PCR; TCRdb holds only in-frame clones, not every one. The sample shows tens of thousands of clones, approximately 90% of them seen only once. Regarding the study as a whole: Clonality correlated strongly with circulating CD8+ T cells and exceeded age-matched healthy donors at baseline. Public clonotypes were rare and shrank or held steady on treatment.

V gene TRBV6-4 combines with J gene TRBJ1-2, with D possibly being TRBD1 (5 bases). This sample comprised PBMCs, obtained after 12 months of ibrutinib treatment. The sequence was collected from a human donor with chronic lymphocytic leukemia. The CDR3 DNA follows: TGTGCCAGCAGTGACTCCCCCGGTTCTGGGGCTGGCTACACCTTC. Its protein is CASSDSPGSGAGYTF.